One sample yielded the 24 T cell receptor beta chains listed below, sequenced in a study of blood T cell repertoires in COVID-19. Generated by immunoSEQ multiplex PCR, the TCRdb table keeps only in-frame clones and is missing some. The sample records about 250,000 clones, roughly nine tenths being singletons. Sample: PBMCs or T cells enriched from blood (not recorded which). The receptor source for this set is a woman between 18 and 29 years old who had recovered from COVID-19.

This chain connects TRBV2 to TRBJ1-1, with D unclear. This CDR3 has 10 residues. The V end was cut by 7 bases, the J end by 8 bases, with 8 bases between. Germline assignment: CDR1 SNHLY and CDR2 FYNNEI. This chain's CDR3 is CASILEEAFF. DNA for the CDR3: TGTGCCAGCATCCTCGAGGAAGCTTTCTTT. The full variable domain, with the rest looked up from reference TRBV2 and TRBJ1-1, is EPEVTQTPSHQVTQMGQEVILRCVPISNHLYFYWYRQILGQKVEFLVSFYNNEISEKSEIFDDQFSVERPDGSNFTLKIRSTKLEDSAMYFCASILEEAFFGQGTRLTVV.

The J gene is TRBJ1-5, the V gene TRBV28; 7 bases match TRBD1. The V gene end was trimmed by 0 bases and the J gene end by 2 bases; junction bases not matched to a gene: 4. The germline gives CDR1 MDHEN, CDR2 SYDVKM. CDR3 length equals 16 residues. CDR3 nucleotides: TGTGCCAGCAGTTTATGGAGGGGGCCCGGCAATCAGCCCCAGCATTTT. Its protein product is CASSLWRGPGNQPQHF.

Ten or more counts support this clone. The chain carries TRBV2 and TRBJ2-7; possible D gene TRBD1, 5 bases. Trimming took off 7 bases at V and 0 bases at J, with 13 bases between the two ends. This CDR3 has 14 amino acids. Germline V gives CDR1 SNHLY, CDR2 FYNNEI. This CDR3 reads CASMTEKSSYEQYF. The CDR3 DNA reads TGTGCCAGCATGACAGAGAAAAGCTCCTACGAGCAGTACTTC.

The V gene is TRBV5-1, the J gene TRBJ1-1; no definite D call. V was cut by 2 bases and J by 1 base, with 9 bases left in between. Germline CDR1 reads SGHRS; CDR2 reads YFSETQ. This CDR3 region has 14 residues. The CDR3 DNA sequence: TGCGCCAGCAGCTTAGAGGTCTCGAACACTGAAGCTTTCTTT. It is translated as CASSLEVSNTEAFF.

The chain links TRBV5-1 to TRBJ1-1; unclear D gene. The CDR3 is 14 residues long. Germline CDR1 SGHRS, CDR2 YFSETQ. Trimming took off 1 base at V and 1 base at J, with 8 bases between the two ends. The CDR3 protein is CASSLSTGNTEAFF. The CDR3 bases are TGCGCCAGCAGCTTGTCCACCGGGAACACTGAAGCTTTCTTT.

The CDR3: CASSPRGRTEAFF. As DNA, the CDR3 is TGTGCCAGCAGTCCCCGCGGGCGGACTGAAGCTTTCTTT. The chain employs TRBV6-5 and TRBJ1-1; D is ambiguous. CDR1 is MNHEY, CDR2 SVGAGI, per germline. The CDR3 has 13 residues. V was trimmed by 5 bases and J by 5 bases, leaving 12 bases between them.

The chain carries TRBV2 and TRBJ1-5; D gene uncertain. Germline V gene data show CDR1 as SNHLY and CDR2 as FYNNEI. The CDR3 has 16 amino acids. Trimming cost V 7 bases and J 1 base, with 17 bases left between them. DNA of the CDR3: TGTGCCAGCAACATCGACCCGGCGGCGAGCAATCAGCCCCAGCATTTT. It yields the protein CASNIDPAASNQPQHF.

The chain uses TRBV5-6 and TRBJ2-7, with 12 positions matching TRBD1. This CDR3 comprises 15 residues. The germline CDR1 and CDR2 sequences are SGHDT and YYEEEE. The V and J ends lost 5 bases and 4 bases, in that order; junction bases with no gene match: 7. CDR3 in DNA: TGTGCCAGCAGTTACGGGACAGGGGGCTTTTACGAGCAGTACTTC. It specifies CASSYGTGGFYEQYF.

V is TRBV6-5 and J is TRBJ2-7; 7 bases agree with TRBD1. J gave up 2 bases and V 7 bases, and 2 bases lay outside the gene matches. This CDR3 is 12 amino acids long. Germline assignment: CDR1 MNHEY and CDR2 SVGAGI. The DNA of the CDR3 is TGTGCCAGCATTGGGACAGCCTACGAGCAGTACTTC. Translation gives CASIGTAYEQYF.

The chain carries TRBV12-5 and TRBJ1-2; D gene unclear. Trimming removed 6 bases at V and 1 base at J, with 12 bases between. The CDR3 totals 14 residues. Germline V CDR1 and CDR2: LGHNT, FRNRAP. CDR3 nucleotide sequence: TGTGCTAGTGGCCATGGGAGCGGTAACTATGGCTACACCTTC. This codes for CASGHGSGNYGYTF.

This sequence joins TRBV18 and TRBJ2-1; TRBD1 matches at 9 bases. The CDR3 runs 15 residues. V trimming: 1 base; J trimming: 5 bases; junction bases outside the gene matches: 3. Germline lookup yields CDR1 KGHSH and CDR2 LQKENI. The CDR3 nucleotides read TGTGCCAGCTCACCACGGGGACAGGGTGACAATGAGCAGTTCTTC. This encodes CASSPRGQGDNEQFF.

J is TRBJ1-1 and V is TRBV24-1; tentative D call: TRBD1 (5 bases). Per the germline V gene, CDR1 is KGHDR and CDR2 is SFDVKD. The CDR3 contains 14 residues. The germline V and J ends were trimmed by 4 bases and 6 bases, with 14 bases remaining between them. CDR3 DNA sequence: TGTGCCACCAGTGACCCGACAGTAAGGGCTGAAGCTTTCTTT. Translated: CATSDPTVRAEAFF.

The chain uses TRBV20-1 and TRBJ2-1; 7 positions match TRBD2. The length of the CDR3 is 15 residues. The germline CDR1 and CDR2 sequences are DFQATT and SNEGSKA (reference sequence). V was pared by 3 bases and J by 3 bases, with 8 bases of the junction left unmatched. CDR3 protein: CSASESGGYYNEQFF. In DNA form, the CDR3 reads TGCAGTGCTAGTGAGTCGGGGGGTTACTACAATGAGCAGTTCTTC.

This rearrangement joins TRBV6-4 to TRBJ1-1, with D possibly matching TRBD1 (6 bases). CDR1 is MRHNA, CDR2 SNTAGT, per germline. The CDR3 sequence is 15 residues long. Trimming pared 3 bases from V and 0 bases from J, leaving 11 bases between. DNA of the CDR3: TGTGCCAGCAGTGAGGACAGCTCTATGAACACTGAAGCTTTCTTT. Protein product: CASSEDSSMNTEAFF.

The CDR3 reads CATIQNTEAFF. CDR3 DNA: TGTGCCACCATACAGAACACTGAAGCTTTCTTT. This chain uses TRBV12-3 or TRBV12-4 with TRBJ1-1, with D uncertain. Trimming took 10 bases from V and 1 from J, leaving 7 bases between them. The CDR3 consists of 11 residues.

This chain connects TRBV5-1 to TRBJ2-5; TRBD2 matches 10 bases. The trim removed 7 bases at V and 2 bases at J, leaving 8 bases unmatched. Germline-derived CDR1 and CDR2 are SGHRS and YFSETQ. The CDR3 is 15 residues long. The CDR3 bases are TGCGCCAGCGGAGAACCTAGCGGGGGTCAAGAGACCCAGTACTTC. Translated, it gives CASGEPSGGQETQYF. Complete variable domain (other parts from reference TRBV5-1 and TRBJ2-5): KAGVTQTPRYLIKTRGQQVTLSCSPISGHRSVSWYQQTPGQGLQFLFEYFSETQRNKGNFPGRFSGRQFSNSRSEMNVSTLELGDSALYLCASGEPSGGQETQYFGPGTRLLVL.

The CDR3 loop reads CASSFGTGNTGELFF. The CDR3 DNA sequence: TGTGCCAGCAGCTTCGGGACAGGGAACACCGGGGAGCTGTTTTTT. The rearrangement links TRBV9 to TRBJ2-2, with 8 positions matching TRBD1. The CDR3 is made up of 15 amino acids. Germline assignment: CDR1 SGDLS and CDR2 YYNGEE. After removal of 4 bases from V and 1 base from J, the junction contained 3 bases not matched to a gene. Based on the CDR3 plus reference TRBV9 and TRBJ2-2, the full variable domain is DSGVTQTPKHLITATGQRVTLRCSPRSGDLSVYWYQQSLDQGLQFLIQYYNGEERAKGNILERFSAQQFPDLHSELNLSSLELGDSALYFCASSFGTGNTGELFFGEGSRLTVL.

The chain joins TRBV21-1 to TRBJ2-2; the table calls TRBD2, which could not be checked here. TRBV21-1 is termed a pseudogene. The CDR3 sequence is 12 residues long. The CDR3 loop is CASSSLAGELFF. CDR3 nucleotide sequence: TGTGCCAGCTCCTCCCTAGCCGGGGAGCTGTTTTTT.

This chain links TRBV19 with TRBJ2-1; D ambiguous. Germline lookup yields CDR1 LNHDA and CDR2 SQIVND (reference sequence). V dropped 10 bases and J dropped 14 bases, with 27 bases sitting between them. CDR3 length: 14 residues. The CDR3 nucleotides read TGTGCCACAAAATCGGAAACGACTGCAATGAAGGAGTTCTTC. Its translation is CATKSETTAMKEFF.

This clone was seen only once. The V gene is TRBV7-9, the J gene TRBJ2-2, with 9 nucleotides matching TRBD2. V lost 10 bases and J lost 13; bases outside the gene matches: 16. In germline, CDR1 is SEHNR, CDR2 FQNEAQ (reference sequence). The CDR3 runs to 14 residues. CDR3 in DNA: TGTGCCAACCCAACCGGGACTAGCACCCCGGTGCTGTTTTTT. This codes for CANPTGTSTPVLFF.

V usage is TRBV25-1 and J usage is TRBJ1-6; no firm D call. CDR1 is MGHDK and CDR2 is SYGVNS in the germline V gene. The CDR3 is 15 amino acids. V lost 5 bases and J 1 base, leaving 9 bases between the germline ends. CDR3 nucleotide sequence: TGTGCCAGCAGTCAAGAGAGTTCCTATAATTCACCCCTCCACTTT. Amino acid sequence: CASSQESSYNSPLHF.

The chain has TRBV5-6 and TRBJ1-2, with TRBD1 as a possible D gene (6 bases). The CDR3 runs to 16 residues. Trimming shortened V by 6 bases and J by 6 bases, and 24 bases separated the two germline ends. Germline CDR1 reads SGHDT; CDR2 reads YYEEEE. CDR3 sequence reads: CASTQEWGGAYDGYTF. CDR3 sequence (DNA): TGTGCCAGCACCCAGGAATGGGGGGGCGCTTATGATGGCTACACCTTC.

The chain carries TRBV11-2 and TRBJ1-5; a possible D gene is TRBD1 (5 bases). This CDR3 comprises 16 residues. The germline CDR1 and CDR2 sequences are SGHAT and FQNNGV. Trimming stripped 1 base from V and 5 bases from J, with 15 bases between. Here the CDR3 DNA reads TGTGCCAGCAGCTTAGTGGGAGGGACCCTCGATCAGCCCCAGCATTTT. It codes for CASSLVGGTLDQPQHF. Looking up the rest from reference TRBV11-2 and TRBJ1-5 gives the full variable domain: EAGVAQSPRYKIIEKRQSVAFWCNPISGHATLYWYQQILGQGPKLLIQFQNNGVVDDSQLPKDRFSAERLKGVDSTLKIQPAKLEDSAVYLCASSLVGGTLDQPQHFGDGTRLSIL.

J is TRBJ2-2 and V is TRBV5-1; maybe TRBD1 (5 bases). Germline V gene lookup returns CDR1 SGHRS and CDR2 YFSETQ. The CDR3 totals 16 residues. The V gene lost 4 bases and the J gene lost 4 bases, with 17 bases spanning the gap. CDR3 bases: TGCGCCAGCAGCGCCACTGTCCAGGGAAGCACCGGGGAGCTGTTTTTT. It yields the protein CASSATVQGSTGELFF.